This TCR beta chain originates from a study of T cell repertoires in cytomegalovirus infection. Study context: Indications of both CMV infection and matching HLA type were provided by public TCR beta signatures.

General study points: HLA-C-restricted, CMV-specific TCR beta clonotypes were dominant ex vivo. Summed frequency of public TCR beta families distinguished CMV carriers with the relevant HLA.

The junction had 10 bases not matched to a gene; V was cut back by 9 bases and J by 2 bases. Germline values: CDR1 LNHDA, CDR2 SQIVND (reference sequence). The length of the CDR3 is 14 residues. TCRdb fed the reads into MiXCR, producing one record per CDR3 protein. The sample comprises around 530,000 distinct CDR3 sequences, 26% of which are singletons, and about 12% rests with the top ten. On this clonotype itself: Its antigen is still unknown.

The TCR sequence derives from a human donor in good health (CMV status not recorded). Some clones in this sample may be carry-over from other donors' samples. The J gene is TRBJ2-7, the V gene TRBV19; 7 bases are shared with TRBD1. Sequences were obtained from PBMCs. The CDR3 loop reads CASKTGQGTYEQYF. In DNA form, the CDR3 reads TGTGCCAGCAAGACAGGGCAGGGGACCTACGAGCAGTACTTC.